This T cell receptor beta chain appears in the sequencing data of a study of monozygotic twins with cystic fibrosis. Study as a whole: With about 16 PCR cycles, barcoded libraries came from roughly 3 micrograms of fragmented DNA.

Study-wide findings and caveats: Low clonality (median about 0.0095) suggested a mostly naive repertoire. In 13 of 16 pairs, V gene usage was closest to the co-twin's. Monozygotic CF twins shared more identical nucleotide clonotypes than unrelated patients.

The assay was immunoSEQ multiplex PCR, and TCRdb's table has in-frame clones only and misses some. Of tens of thousands of clones in the sample, 95% to 98% were seen once. Comment on this clone: No antigen is known for it.

Germline values: CDR1 MNHNS, CDR2 SASEGT. The CDR3 consists of 13 residues. The V gene lost 5 bases and the J gene lost 1 base, with 9 bases spanning the gap. Source material: blood. This receptor was taken from a girl aged 2 to 10 with cystic fibrosis. V and J are TRBV6-1 and TRBJ2-7; TRBD2 might be the D (5 bases). CDR3 amino acids: CASSRTYSYEQYF. As DNA, the CDR3 is TGTGCCAGCAGTCGGACTTATTCCTACGAGCAGTACTTC.